Below are 2 T cell receptor beta chains sequenced from a single sample in a study of vaccination effects on CD4 cells after COVID-19. What these receptors recognize is not known. Here immunoSEQ multiplex PCR was the method, and the copy in TCRdb shows in-frame clones only, minus some. Here the sample spans roughly 33,000 clones, roughly four fifths being singletons. Scientists isolated CD4+ T cells after an approximately 10-day culture period ended. The person had a PCR-confirmed SARS-CoV-2 infection during March to December 2020. Participants got two doses of BNT162b2 or mRNA-1273 vaccine. The material sequenced was CD4+ T cells from PBMCs cultured without peptide, taken after COVID-19 vaccination. All receptors come from a human donor who had a prior SARS-CoV-2 infection.

J is TRBJ1-2 and V is TRBV5-1; unclear D gene. Trimming cost V 0 bases and J 0 bases, with 15 bases left between them. The CDR3 runs to 17 residues. Looked up from germline, CDR1 is SGHRS and CDR2 is YFSETQ. The CDR3 DNA reads TGCGCCAGCAGCTTGGGAGGACGGCACGAATCTAACTATGGCTACACCTTC. Translated, it gives CASSLGGRHESNYGYTF.

V and J are TRBV11-2 and TRBJ2-7; the match to TRBD2 covers 8 bases. The J segment lost 12 bases and the V segment lost 1 base, leaving 5 bases of the junction unmatched. This CDR3 comprises 12 residues. CDR1 is SGHAT and CDR2 is FQNNGV in the germline V gene. The CDR3 here is CASSLGLAGLYF. Here the CDR3 DNA reads TGTGCCAGCAGCTTAGGTCTAGCGGGTCTGTACTTC.